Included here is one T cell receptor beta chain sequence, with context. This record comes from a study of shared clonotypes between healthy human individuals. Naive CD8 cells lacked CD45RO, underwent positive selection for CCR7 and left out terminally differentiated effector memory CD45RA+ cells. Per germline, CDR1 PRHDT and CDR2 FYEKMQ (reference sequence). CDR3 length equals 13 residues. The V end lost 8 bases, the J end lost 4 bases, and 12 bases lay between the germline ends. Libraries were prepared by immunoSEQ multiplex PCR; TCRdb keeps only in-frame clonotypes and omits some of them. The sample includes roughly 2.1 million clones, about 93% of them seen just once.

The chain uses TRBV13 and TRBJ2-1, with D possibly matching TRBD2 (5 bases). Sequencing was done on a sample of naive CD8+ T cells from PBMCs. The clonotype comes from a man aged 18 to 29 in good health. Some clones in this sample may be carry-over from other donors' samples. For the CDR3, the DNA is TGTGCCAGCGGCCCACGGGGATACAATGAGCAGTTCTTC. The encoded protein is CASGPRGYNEQFF.